The present T cell receptor beta chain was sequenced within a study of blood T cell repertoires in COVID-19. Overall study: COVID-19 samples, acute and convalescent, were from the United States, Italy and Spain. Sample material is recorded as cDNA or gDNA derived from T cells, B-cell-depleted T cells, or PBMCs.

The CDR3 is made up of 13 amino acids. Germline CDR1 SGHRS, CDR2 YFSETQ. V lost 5 bases and J 1 base, leaving 9 bases between the germline ends. It was during active infection that Seattle patients were enrolled and then longitudinally followed. The authors' processing: Amplification with reference gene primers provided the estimates of nucleated cell counts. Sequencing used immunoSEQ multiplex PCR; TCRdb keeps in-frame clones, though not all of them. V and J calls and clone size come straight from that table; D and trimming were deduced from the DNA. The data show fewer than 350,000 clones, 75% to 95% seen once.

The sequenced sample was peripheral blood. The receptor comes from a woman in her twenties or thirties with COVID-19, enrolled during active disease. The V call is TRBV5-1, the J call TRBJ1-1, with D possibly TRBD1 on 5 matching bases. DNA for the CDR3: TGCGCCAGCAGTGAACAGGCGAACACTGAAGCTTTCTTT. Encoded protein: CASSEQANTEAFF.